This is a list of T cell receptor beta chains from one sample in a study of blood T cell repertoires in COVID-19. Repertoires were generated with immunoSEQ multiplex PCR, while TCRdb's copy carries only in-frame clones and drops some. This table has about 100,000 clones, roughly 80% appearing once. Sequencing was performed on peripheral blood. The receptors here all came from a man aged 60-69 years with active or convalescent COVID-19. CDR3s include the opening cysteine and the closing phenylalanine or tryptophan. The D gene is left open where the match is weak. A clone size is listed for some rows: how often the clone was seen (once, few, many), or a class if it is expanded.

J gene | V gene | D gene | clone size | CDR3 protein | CDR3 DNA
TRBJ2-7 | TRBV11-3 | - | - | CASSLAADRTYEQYF | TGTGCCAGCAGCTTAGCAGCGGACAGAACCTACGAGCAGTACTTC
TRBJ2-1 | TRBV10-3 | - | - | CAIKKASDEQFF | TGTGCCATCAAAAAGGCTAGCGATGAGCAGTTCTTC
TRBJ1-1 | TRBV5-1 | - | - | CASSPGQEGTEAFF | TGCGCCAGCAGCCCCGGCCAGGAAGGCACTGAAGCTTTCTTT
TRBJ2-1 | TRBV10-3 | TRBD1 | - | CAISGQGYNEQFF | TGTGCCATCAGTGGACAGGGGTACAATGAGCAGTTCTTC
TRBJ2-7 | TRBV5-1 | TRBD1 | - | CASSPGQGRSEQYF | TGCGCCAGCAGCCCGGGACAGGGGCGTTCCGAGCAGTACTTC
TRBJ2-1 | TRBV2 | TRBD1 | - | CASGRDRGPNEQFF | TGTGCCAGCGGTCGGGACAGGGGGCCGAATGAGCAGTTCTTC
TRBJ2-3 | TRBV19 | TRBD2 | once | CASSIARTSGSTDTQYF | TGTGCCAGTAGTATAGCCCGGACTAGCGGGAGTACAGATACGCAGTATTTT
TRBJ2-1 | TRBV7-2 | TRBD2 | many | CASRSRTSGRSGNEQFF | TGTGCCAGCAGATCCAGGACTAGCGGGAGATCTGGGAATGAGCAGTTCTTC
TRBJ1-1 | TRBV7-2 | - | - | CASSPPRRPSEAFF | TGTGCCAGCAGCCCACCCAGGCGCCCGTCTGAAGCTTTCTTT
TRBJ2-2 | TRBV14 | - | - | CASSQDLPRAGELFF | TGTGCCAGCAGCCAAGACTTACCTCGGGCCGGGGAGCTGTTTTTT
TRBJ1-5 | TRBV18 | TRBD1 | few | CASSPDRDQPQHF | TGTGCCAGCTCACCAGACAGGGATCAGCCCCAGCATTTT
TRBJ1-6 | TRBV4-1 | TRBD1 | - | CASSQPGTGYSPLHF | TGCGCCAGCAGCCAGCCCGGGACAGGGTATTCACCCCTCCACTTT
TRBJ1-5 | TRBV18 | - | - | CASSLQGKPQHF | TGTGCCAGCTCACTTCAGGGGAAGCCCCAGCATTTT
TRBJ1-1 | TRBV6-2/TRBV6-3 | TRBD1 | - | CASSTHGTGNTEAFF | TGTGCCAGCAGTACCCACGGGACAGGGAACACTGAAGCTTTCTTT
TRBJ2-6 | TRBV14 | - | - | CASSRGGAGANVLTF | TGTGCCAGCAGCCGAGGGGGAGCCGGGGCCAACGTCCTGACTTTC
TRBJ2-6 | TRBV28 | TRBD1 | few | CASSLDRWGPSGANVLTF | TGTGCCAGCAGCCTGGACAGGTGGGGACCCTCTGGGGCCAACGTCCTGACTTTC
TRBJ2-7 | TRBV9 | - | - | CASSVGPGVGTYEQYF | TGTGCCAGCAGCGTAGGGCCCGGGGTGGGTACCTACGAGCAGTACTTC
TRBJ2-5 | TRBV11-3 | TRBD1 | - | CASSSLTGVQETQYF | TGTGCCAGCAGCTCTTTAACAGGGGTTCAAGAGACCCAGTACTTC
TRBJ1-1 | TRBV11-3 | TRBD1 | - | CASSLRLRGLVGTEAFF | TGTGCCAGCAGCCTACGATTGAGGGGGCTCGTAGGCACTGAAGCTTTCTTT
TRBJ2-1 | TRBV24-1 | TRBD2 | - | CATSYSGNSYNEQFF | TGTGCCACCAGCTATAGCGGGAACTCCTACAATGAGCAGTTCTTC
TRBJ2-1 | TRBV4-1 | - | - | CASSQTARENEQFF | TGCGCCAGCAGCCAGACGGCCCGGGAAAATGAGCAGTTCTTC
TRBJ2-7 | TRBV11-3 | TRBD2 | - | CASSLSGDSYEQYF | TGTGCCAGCAGCCTTAGCGGGGACTCCTACGAGCAGTACTTC
TRBJ1-2 | TRBV2 | - | - | CASSADYGYTF | TGTGCCAGCAGTGCCGACTATGGCTACACCTTC
TRBJ2-2 | TRBV6-5 | TRBD1 | - | CASTTGQGRSGELFF | TGTGCCAGCACCACGGGACAGGGACGGTCCGGGGAGCTGTTTTTT
TRBJ1-6 | TRBV6-1 | - | few | CASSELPSSYNSPLHF | TGTGCCAGCAGTGAACTCCCCAGCTCCTATAATTCACCCCTCCACTTT
TRBJ2-3 | TRBV18 | TRBD2 | - | CASSPAGEGNTQYF | TGTGCCAGCTCACCTGCGGGAGAGGGAAATACGCAGTATTTT
TRBJ1-1 | TRBV5-1 | TRBD1 | - | CASSWDRAAEAFF | TGCGCCAGCAGCTGGGACAGGGCCGCTGAAGCTTTCTTT
TRBJ1-1 | TRBV29-1 | TRBD1 | - | CSVDQNRGAFF | TGCAGCGTTGATCAAAACAGGGGAGCTTTCTTT
TRBJ1-4 | TRBV19 | - | - | CASSPSSGHPNEKLFF | TGTGCCAGTAGTCCGTCCTCGGGACACCCTAATGAAAAACTGTTTTTT
TRBJ2-4 | TRBV11-3 | - | - | CATSGQDKNIQYF | TGTGCCACCTCGGGACAAGACAAAAACATTCAGTACTTC
TRBJ2-1 | TRBV20-1 | TRBD2 | - | CSASNAGEAINEQFF | TGCAGTGCTAGTAATGCGGGAGAGGCGATAAATGAGCAGTTCTTC
TRBJ1-6 | TRBV27 | TRBD1 | - | CASSPGQGSNSPLHF | TGTGCCAGCAGTCCGGGACAGGGGAGTAATTCACCCCTCCACTTT
TRBJ2-5 | TRBV5-1 | TRBD1 | - | CASSLAVQGAKETQYF | TGCGCCAGCAGCTTGGCGGTACAGGGGGCTAAGGAGACCCAGTACTTC
TRBJ2-1 | TRBV7-9 | TRBD2 | - | CASSPGSGRANDEQFF | TGTGCCAGCAGCCCCGGTAGCGGGAGGGCCAACGATGAGCAGTTCTTC
TRBJ1-2 | TRBV11-2 | - | - | CASSPTRGRRLEGYTF | TGTGCCAGCAGCCCAACCAGGGGTCGCCGGCTGGAAGGCTACACCTTC
TRBJ2-7 | TRBV12-5 | - | - | CASGFSGRQYF | TGTGCTAGTGGTTTTTCGGGGAGGCAGTACTTC
TRBJ2-2 | TRBV5-3 | - | - | CARSYQPGAANTGELFF | TGTGCCAGAAGCTACCAGCCAGGGGCCGCGAACACCGGGGAGCTGTTTTTT
TRBJ1-5 | TRBV28 | TRBD1 | - | CASSPGQLRYQPQHF | TGTGCCAGCAGTCCGGGACAGCTCCGGTATCAGCCCCAGCATTTT
TRBJ1-4 | TRBV28 | - | - | CASSTGGTNEKLFF | TGTGCCAGCAGCACCGGAGGGACTAATGAAAAACTGTTTTTT
TRBJ2-5 | TRBV6-6 | TRBD1 | - | CASRDRGETQYF | TGTGCCAGCAGAGACAGGGGCGAGACCCAGTACTTC
TRBJ2-7 | TRBV15 | TRBD2 | - | CATSRDRGGLAGVKQYF | TGTGCCACCAGCAGAGATCGGGGGGGACTAGCGGGAGTAAAGCAGTACTTC
TRBJ2-2 | TRBV4-1 | - | - | CASSQAWELFF | TGCGCCAGCAGCCAAGCGTGGGAGCTGTTTTTT
TRBJ2-2 | TRBV28 | TRBD1 | - | CASSLVGSGQGWTGELFF | TGTGCCAGCAGTTTGGTCGGCTCGGGACAGGGTTGGACCGGGGAGCTGTTTTTT
TRBJ2-3 | TRBV6-5 | - | - | CASSLLPRDTQYF | TGTGCCAGCAGCCTCTTACCCCGGGATACGCAGTATTTT